These 18 T cell receptor beta chains were all obtained from the same sample, sequenced in a study of T cell responses to AZD1222 COVID-19 vaccine. Assay: immunoSEQ multiplex PCR; the TCRdb copy retains only in-frame clones and omits some. The data show roughly 120,000 clones, around 89% seen once. The sample here was peripheral blood, taken on day 0 of AZD1222 vaccination. The receptors were gathered from an adult in good health.

This clone appeared a few times. The genes are TRBV4-1 and TRBJ2-3; 7 bases fit TRBD1. The CDR3 extends over 16 amino acids. After removal of 1 base from V and 1 base from J, the junction contained 5 bases not matched to a gene. The germline gives CDR1 MGHRA, CDR2 YSYEKL. CDR3 bases: TGCGCCAGCAGCCAAGTGTACACAGGGGGCACAGATACGCAGTATTTT. This gives the protein CASSQVYTGGTDTQYF.

The chain employs TRBV19 and TRBJ2-2; 12 bases agree with TRBD2. V lost 11 bases and J lost 5; bases outside the gene matches: 6. Germline CDR1 LNHDA, CDR2 SQIVND (reference sequence). The CDR3 runs to 14 residues. The CDR3 region is CAVTSGRVTGELFF. The DNA of the CDR3 is TGTGCCGTGACTAGCGGGAGAGTTACCGGGGAGCTGTTTTTT.

This chain links TRBV6-5 with TRBJ1-6; no definite D call. The germline CDR1 and CDR2 sequences are MNHEY and SVGAGI. The CDR3 runs 12 residues. Trimming took 8 bases from V and 5 from J, leaving 7 bases between them. The CDR3 DNA reads as TGTGCCAGCGAGCGGGATAATTCACCCCTCCACTTT. Amino acid sequence: CASERDNSPLHF.

This clone appeared a single time. The chain couples TRBV4-3 to TRBJ1-6; D not resolved. V was trimmed by 4 bases and J by 8 bases, leaving 9 bases between them. Germline-derived CDR1 and CDR2 are LGHNA and YSLEER. The CDR3 has 13 amino acids. DNA of the CDR3: TGCGCCAGCAGCCCCATGAGAGATTCACCCCTCCACTTT. It is translated as CASSPMRDSPLHF.

Here the CDR3 reads CASSLNPGNTEAFF. CDR3 in DNA: TGTGCCAGCAGCTTAAATCCGGGGAACACTGAAGCTTTCTTT. The J gene is TRBJ1-1, the V gene TRBV7-3; D is unclear. Germline CDR1 SGHTA, CDR2 FQGTGA. The CDR3 loop spans 14 amino acids. With 1 base removed from V and 1 base from J, the gap between germline ends came to 7 bases.

The chain is built from TRBV27 and TRBJ2-7; D is tentatively TRBD1 or TRBD2 (5 bases each). This CDR3 comprises 15 residues. The ends were cut back, 6 bases at V and 4 bases at J, with 19 bases in the middle. In germline, CDR1 is MNHEY, CDR2 SMNVEV (reference sequence). In DNA, the CDR3 is TGTGCCAGCAGCGAGGGGCCTAGATGGGGATACGAGCAGTACTTC. Its translation is CASSEGPRWGYEQYF.

This clone has only one observation. This chain joins TRBV10-3 and TRBJ2-7, with 7 bases matching TRBD2. Germline assignment: CDR1 ENHRY and CDR2 SYGVKD. This CDR3 spans 16 amino acids. J lost 7 bases, V lost 3 bases, and 15 bases had no gene match. This chain's CDR3 is CAISDPGEGFPREQYF. CDR3 DNA: TGTGCCATCAGTGACCCCGGGGAGGGGTTCCCTCGGGAGCAGTACTTC.

The V gene is TRBV5-4, the J gene TRBJ2-7; TRBD2 agrees at 7 bases. Germline V gives CDR1 SGHNT, CDR2 YYREEE (reference sequence). V lost 2 bases and J lost 0; bases outside the gene matches: 5. CDR3 length equals 15 residues. The DNA of the CDR3 is TGTGCCAGCAGCTTAGCGGGACCGAGCTCCTACGAGCAGTACTTC. Its protein is CASSLAGPSSYEQYF.

CDR3 bases: TGTGCCAGCAGCTTATGGGACAGCACAGATACGCAGTATTTT. Protein sequence: CASSLWDSTDTQYF. This chain joins TRBV5-8 and TRBJ2-3; D might be TRBD1 or TRBD2, each matching 5 bases. This CDR3 has 14 amino acids. From germline, CDR1 is SGHTS and CDR2 YDEGEE. Trimming removed 2 bases from V and 0 bases from J, with 7 bases in between.

The chain carries TRBV6-5 and TRBJ1-5; 7 nucleotides match TRBD1. J gave up 3 bases and V 0 bases, and 2 bases lay outside the gene matches. The CDR3 spans 15 residues. Germline-derived CDR1 and CDR2 are MNHEY and SVGAGI. CDR3 coding DNA: TGTGCCAGCAGTTACTCGGACAGGAACAATCAGCCCCAGCATTTT. Residues: CASSYSDRNNQPQHF.

The chain uses TRBV23-1 and TRBJ2-4, with 8 bases identical to TRBD1. TRBV23-1 is an ORF, and what it does is uncertain. The CDR3 is made up of 18 amino acids. Germline trimming cut 2 bases from V and 2 bases from J; bases unmatched to any gene: 11. CDR3 nucleotides: TGCGCCAGCAGTCAAACAACTCAGGGGGCTCTATCCAAAAACATTCAGTACTTC. It is translated as CASSQTTQGALSKNIQYF.

On this clone: Without the conserved terminal phenylalanine or tryptophan, this CDR3 likely stems from a read error. The limits of the CDR3 on the DNA are not certain, so only TCRdb's listed CDR3 is given. The J gene is TRBJ1-2, the V gene TRBV6-1; the table's D call TRBD1 went unverified against the DNA. CDR1 is MNHNS and CDR2 is SASEGT in the germline V gene. Termini included, the CDR3 measures 12 amino acids. The CDR3 loop reads CASSDWFLGQLL.

The V gene is TRBV5-1, the J gene TRBJ2-3; D not resolved. V lost 3 bases and J 0 bases, leaving 14 bases between the germline ends. This CDR3 has 16 amino acids. Germline lookup yields CDR1 SGHRS and CDR2 YFSETQ. In nucleotides, the CDR3 is TGCGCCAGCAGCTCCCAAGGTGGCCTTAGCACAGATACGCAGTATTTT. Translation: CASSSQGGLSTDTQYF.

J is TRBJ1-2 and V is TRBV29-1, with 10 bases aligning to TRBD1. This CDR3 is built from 13 residues. Germline-derived CDR1 and CDR2 are SQVTM and ANQGSEA. Trimming took 5 bases from V and 4 from J; bases not matched to a gene: 4. CDR3 loop: CSVRGQGPYGYTF. CDR3 nucleotides: TGCAGCGTTAGGGGACAGGGGCCCTATGGCTACACCTTC.

The rearrangement joins TRBV4-1 to TRBJ2-6; no definite D call. The CDR3 extends over 15 amino acids. V was shortened by 4 bases and J by 4 bases, with 11 bases between the two germline ends. CDR1 and CDR2 from the germline V gene are MGHRA and YSYEKL. The CDR3 DNA reads as TGCGCCAGCAGCCCCATCAGTTCAGGGGCCAACGTCCTGACTTTC. This translates into CASSPISSGANVLTF.

This chain joins TRBV20-1 and TRBJ2-7; 9 nucleotides agree with TRBD1. Germline V gives CDR1 DFQATT, CDR2 SNEGSKA (reference sequence). Trimming took 3 bases from V and 4 from J; bases not matched to a gene: 13. The CDR3 consists of 16 residues. In nucleotides, the CDR3 is TGCAGTGCTAGTTTAGAGGGGTGGGACAGGGAATACGAGCAGTACTTC. This translates into CSASLEGWDREYEQYF.

The chain combines TRBV9 with TRBJ2-3; D might be TRBD1 or TRBD2, each matching 5 bases. CDR1 and CDR2 (germline): SGDLS, YYNGEE. Trimming pared 0 bases from V and 3 bases from J, leaving 8 bases between. The CDR3 contains 14 residues. CDR3 nucleotide sequence: TGTGCCAGCAGCGTAGGGGGGAATACAGATACGCAGTATTTT. Translated, it gives CASSVGGNTDTQYF.

The chain uses TRBV24-1 and TRBJ2-4; no clear D. Germline V gene sequence: CDR1 KGHDR, CDR2 SFDVKD. The CDR3 is 13 residues long. Trimming stripped 4 bases from V and 4 bases from J, with 7 bases between. DNA of the CDR3: TGTGCCACCAGTGAGTCAGGAAAAAACATTCAGTACTTC. It is translated as CATSESGKNIQYF.